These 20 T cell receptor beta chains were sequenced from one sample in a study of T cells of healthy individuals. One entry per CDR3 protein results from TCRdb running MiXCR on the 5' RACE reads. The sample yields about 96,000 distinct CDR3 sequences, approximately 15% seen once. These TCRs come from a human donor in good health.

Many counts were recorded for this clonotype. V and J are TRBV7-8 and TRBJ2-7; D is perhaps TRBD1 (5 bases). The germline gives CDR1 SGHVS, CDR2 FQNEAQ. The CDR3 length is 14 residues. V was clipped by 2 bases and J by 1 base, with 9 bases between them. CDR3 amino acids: CASSLQGMSYEQYF. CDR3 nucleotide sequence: TGTGCCAGCAGCTTACAGGGTATGTCCTACGAGCAGTACTTC.

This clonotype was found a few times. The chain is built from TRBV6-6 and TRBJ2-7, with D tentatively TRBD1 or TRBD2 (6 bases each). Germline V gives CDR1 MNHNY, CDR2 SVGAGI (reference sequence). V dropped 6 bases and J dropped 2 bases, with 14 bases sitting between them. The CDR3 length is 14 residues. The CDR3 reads CASSPSGATYEQYF. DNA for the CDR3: TGTGCCAGCAGCCCCTCGGGGGCTACCTACGAGCAGTACTTC.

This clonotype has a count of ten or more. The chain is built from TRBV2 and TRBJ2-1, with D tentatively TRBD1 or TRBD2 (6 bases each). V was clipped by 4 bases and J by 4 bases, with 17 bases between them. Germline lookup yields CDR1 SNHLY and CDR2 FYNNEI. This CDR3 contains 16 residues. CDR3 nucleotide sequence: TGTGCCAGCAGTGGAAGAGGGGGAGGAAGGTACAATGAGCAGTTCTTC. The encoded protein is CASSGRGGGRYNEQFF.

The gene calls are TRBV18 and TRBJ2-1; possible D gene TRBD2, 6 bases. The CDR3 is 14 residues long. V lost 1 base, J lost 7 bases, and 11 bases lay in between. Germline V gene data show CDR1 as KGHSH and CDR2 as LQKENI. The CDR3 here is CASSPQRGMNEQFF. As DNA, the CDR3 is TGTGCCAGCTCACCACAACGGGGGATGAATGAGCAGTTCTTC.

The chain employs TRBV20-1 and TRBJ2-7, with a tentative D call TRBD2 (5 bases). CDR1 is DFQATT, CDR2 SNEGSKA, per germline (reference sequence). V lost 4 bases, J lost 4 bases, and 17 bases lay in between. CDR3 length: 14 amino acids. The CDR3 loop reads CSATLDYWAYEQYF. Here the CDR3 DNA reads TGCAGTGCTACTCTAGACTACTGGGCTTACGAGCAGTACTTC.

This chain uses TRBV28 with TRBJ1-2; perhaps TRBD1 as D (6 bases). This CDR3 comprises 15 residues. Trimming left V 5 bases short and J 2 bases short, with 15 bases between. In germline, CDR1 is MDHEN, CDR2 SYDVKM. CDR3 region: CASSPTPDSNYGYTF. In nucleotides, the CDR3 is TGTGCCAGCAGTCCAACCCCGGACAGCAACTATGGCTACACCTTC.

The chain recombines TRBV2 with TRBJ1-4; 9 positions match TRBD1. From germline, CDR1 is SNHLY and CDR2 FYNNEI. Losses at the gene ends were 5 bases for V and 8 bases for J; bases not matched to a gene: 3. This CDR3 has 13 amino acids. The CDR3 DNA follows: TGTGCCAGCAGTAAAACAGGGGGCGAAAAACTGTTTTTT. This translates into CASSKTGGEKLFF.

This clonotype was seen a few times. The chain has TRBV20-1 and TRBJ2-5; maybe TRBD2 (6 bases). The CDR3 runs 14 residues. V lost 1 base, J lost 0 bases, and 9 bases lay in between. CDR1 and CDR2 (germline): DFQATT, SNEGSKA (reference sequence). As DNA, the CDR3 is TGCAGTGCTAGAGGGGGGGATTACCAAGAGACCCAGTACTTC. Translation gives CSARGGDYQETQYF.

CDR3 protein: CASSWDLFTGELFF. CDR3 sequence (DNA): TGTGCCAGCAGTTGGGACCTTTTCACCGGGGAGCTGTTTTTT. V gene TRBV7-8 combines with J gene TRBJ2-2; either TRBD1 or TRBD2 may supply D (5 bases each). In germline, CDR1 is SGHVS, CDR2 FQNEAQ. This CDR3 has 14 amino acids. V lost 6 bases and J lost 4, with 12 bases in between. The whole variable domain, filled in from reference TRBV7-8 and TRBJ2-2, reads GAGVSQSPRYKVAKRGQDVALRCDPISGHVSLFWYQQALGQGPEFLTYFQNEAQLDKSGLPSDRFFAERPEGSVSTLKIQRTQQEDSAVYLCASSWDLFTGELFFGEGSRLTVL.

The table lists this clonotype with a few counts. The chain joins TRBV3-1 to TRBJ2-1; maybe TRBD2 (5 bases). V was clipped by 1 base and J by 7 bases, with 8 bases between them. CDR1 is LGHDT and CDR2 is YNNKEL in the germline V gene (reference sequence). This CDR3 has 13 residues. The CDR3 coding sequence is TGTGCCAGCAGCCAAGCGCGGGTGAATGAGCAGTTCTTC. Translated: CASSQARVNEQFF.

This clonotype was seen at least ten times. The CDR3 region is CSARGTGPQNQPQHF. For the CDR3, the DNA is TGCAGTGCGAGGGGGACGGGCCCCCAAAATCAGCCCCAGCATTTT. The chain carries TRBV20-1 and TRBJ1-5, with D perhaps TRBD1 (6 bases). With 6 bases removed from V and 4 bases from J, the gap between germline ends came to 19 bases. The CDR3 totals 15 residues. The germline CDR1 and CDR2 sequences are DFQATT and SNEGSKA (reference sequence).

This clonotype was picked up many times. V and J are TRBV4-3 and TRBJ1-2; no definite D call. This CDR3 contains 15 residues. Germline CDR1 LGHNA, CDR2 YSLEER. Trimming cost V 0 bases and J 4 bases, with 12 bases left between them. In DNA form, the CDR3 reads TGCGCCAGCAGCCAAGATCGGGGAGGGAGCTATGGCTACACCTTC. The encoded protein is CASSQDRGGSYGYTF.

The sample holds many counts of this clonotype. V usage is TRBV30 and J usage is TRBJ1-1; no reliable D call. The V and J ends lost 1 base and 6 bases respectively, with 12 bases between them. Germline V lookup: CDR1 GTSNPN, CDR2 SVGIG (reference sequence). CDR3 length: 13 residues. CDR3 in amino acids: CAWSDLGMAEAFF. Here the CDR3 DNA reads TGTGCCTGGAGTGACTTAGGGATGGCTGAAGCTTTCTTT.

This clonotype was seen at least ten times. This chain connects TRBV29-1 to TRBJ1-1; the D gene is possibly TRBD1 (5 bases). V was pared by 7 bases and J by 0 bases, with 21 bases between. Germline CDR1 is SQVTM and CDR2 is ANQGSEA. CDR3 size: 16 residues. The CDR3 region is CSARPTARFLNTEAFF. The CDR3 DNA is TGCAGCGCCAGACCGACAGCGCGATTTTTGAACACTGAAGCTTTCTTT.

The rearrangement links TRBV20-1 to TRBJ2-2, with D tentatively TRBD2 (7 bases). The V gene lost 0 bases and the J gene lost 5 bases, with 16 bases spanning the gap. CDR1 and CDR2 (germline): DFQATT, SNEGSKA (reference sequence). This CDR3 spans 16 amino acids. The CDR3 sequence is CSARDGIGGRTGELFF. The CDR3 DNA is TGCAGTGCTAGAGATGGGATCGGGGGGCGGACCGGGGAGCTGTTTTTT.

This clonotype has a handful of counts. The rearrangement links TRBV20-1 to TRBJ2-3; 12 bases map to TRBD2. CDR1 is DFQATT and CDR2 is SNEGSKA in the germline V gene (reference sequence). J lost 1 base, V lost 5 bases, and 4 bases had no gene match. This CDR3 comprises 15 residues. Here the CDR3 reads CSALAGGPGTDTQYF. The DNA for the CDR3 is TGCAGTGCTCTAGCGGGAGGGCCGGGCACAGATACGCAGTATTTT.

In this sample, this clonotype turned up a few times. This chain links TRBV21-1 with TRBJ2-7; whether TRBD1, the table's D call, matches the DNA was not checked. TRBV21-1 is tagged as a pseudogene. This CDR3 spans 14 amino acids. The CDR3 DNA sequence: TGTGCCAGCAGCGGCCGGGACACGACCTACGAGCAGTACTTC. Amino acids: CASSGRDTTYEQYF.

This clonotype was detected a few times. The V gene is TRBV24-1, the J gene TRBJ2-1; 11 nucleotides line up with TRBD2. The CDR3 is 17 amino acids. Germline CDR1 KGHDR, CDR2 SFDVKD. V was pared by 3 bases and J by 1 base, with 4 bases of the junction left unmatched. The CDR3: CATSDARLAGSYNEQFF. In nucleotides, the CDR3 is TGTGCCACCAGTGATGCCCGACTAGCGGGGTCCTACAATGAGCAGTTCTTC.

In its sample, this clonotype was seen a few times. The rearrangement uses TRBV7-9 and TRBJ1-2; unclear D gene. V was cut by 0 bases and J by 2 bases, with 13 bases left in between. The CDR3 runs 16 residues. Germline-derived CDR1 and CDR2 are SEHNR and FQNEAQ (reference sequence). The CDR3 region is CASSLAVKGNNYGYTF. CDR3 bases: TGTGCCAGCAGCTTAGCCGTGAAAGGGAACAACTATGGCTACACCTTC.

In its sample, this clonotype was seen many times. The CDR3 sequence is CAISEGYNEQFF. In DNA form, the CDR3 reads TGTGCCATCAGTGAGGGATACAATGAGCAGTTCTTC. The chain couples TRBV10-3 to TRBJ2-1; D unclear. CDR3 length: 12 amino acids. Trimming removed 2 bases at V and 4 bases at J, with 3 bases between. The germline CDR1 and CDR2 sequences are ENHRY and SYGVKD.